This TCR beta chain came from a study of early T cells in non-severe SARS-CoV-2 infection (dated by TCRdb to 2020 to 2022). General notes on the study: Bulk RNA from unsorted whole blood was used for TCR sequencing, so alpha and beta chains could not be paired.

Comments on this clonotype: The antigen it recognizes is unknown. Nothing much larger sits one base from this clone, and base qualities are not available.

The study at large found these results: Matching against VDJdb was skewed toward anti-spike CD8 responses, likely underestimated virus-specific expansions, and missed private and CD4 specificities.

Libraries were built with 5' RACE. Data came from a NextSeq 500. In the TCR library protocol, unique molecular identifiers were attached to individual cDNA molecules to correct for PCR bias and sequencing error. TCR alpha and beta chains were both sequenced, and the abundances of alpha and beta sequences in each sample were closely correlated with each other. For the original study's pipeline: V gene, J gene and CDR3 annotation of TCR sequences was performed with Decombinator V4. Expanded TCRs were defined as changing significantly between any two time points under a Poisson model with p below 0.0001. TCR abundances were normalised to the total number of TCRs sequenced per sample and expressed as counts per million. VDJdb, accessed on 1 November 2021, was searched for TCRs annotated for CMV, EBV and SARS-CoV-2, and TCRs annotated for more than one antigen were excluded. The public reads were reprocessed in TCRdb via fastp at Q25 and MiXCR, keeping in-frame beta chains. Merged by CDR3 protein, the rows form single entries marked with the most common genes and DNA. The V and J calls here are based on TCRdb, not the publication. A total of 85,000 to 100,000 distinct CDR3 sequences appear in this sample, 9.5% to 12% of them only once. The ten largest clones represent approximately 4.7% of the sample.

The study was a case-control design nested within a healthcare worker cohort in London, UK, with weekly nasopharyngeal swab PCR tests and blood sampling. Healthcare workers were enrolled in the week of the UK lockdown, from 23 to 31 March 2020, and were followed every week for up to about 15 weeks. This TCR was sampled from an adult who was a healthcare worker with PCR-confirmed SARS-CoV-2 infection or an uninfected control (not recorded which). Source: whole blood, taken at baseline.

Here the CDR3 is given as CASRGNGELFF. The DNA sequence is given as TGTGCCAGCAGGGGGAACGGGGAGCTGTTTTTT. The chain employs TRBV2 and TRBJ2-2; the D gene lacks a confident call. Based on the germline V gene, the CDR1 and CDR2 sequences are SNHLY and FYNNEI. V loses 6 bases, J loses 7 bases, and the germline ends lie 6 bases apart. From the cysteine up to the phenylalanine, the CDR3 has a length of 11 residues. The retained sequence is limited to the CDR3, 33 bases, with the frame set at the first base.